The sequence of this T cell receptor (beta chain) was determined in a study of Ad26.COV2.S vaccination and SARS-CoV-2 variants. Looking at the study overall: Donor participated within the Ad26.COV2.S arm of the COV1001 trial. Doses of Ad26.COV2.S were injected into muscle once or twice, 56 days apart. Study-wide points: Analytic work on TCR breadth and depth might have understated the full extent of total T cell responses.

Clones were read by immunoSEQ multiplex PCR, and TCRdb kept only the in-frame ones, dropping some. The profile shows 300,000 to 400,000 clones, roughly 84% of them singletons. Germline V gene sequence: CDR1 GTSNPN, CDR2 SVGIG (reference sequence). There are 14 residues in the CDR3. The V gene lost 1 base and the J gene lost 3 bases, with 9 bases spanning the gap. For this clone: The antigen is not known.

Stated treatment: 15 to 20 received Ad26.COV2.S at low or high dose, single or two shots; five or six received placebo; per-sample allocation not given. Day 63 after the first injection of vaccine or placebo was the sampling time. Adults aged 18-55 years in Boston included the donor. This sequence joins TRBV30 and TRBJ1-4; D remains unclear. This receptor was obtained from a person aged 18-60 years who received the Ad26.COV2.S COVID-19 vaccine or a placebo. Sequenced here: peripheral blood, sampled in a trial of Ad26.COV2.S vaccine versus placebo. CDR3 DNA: TGTGCCTGGAGTGGGGCGTCGGCTAATGAAAAACTGTTTTTT. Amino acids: CAWSGASANEKLFF. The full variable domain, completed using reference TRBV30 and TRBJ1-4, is SQTIHQWPATLVQPVGSPLSLECTVEGTSNPNLYWYRQAAGRGLQLLFYSVGIGQISSEVPQNLSASRPQDRQFILSSKKLLLSDSGFYLCAWSGASANEKLFFGSGTQLSVL.